Listed below are T cell receptor beta chains from one sample, sequenced in a study of T cells in Graves' hyperthyroidism and ophthalmopathy. MiXCR, run by TCRdb on the multiplex PCR reads, gives a single entry per CDR3 protein. The profile shows around 480,000 distinct CDR3 sequences, over 13% of them singletons. Sequences were obtained from blood. All receptors come from a woman in her late teens or twenties with Graves' hyperthyroidism. Both conserved end residues are part of each CDR3. D genes are given only for firm matches. Part of the rows lack a size; the others show once, few, many or a class for expanded clones.

J gene | clone size | D gene | V gene | CDR3 protein | CDR3 DNA
TRBJ1-1 | - | - | TRBV20-1 | CSAPQGNTEAFF | TGCAGTGCCCCACAGGGGAACACTGAAGCTTTCTTT
TRBJ2-3 | - | TRBD2 | TRBV25-1 | CASSGLGLAGGLSDTQYF | TGTGCCAGCAGTGGCCTCGGACTAGCGGGAGGGTTGTCAGATACGCAGTATTTT
TRBJ2-1 | many | - | TRBV11-1 | CASSLAGGDEQFF | TGTGCCAGCAGCTTAGCGGGGGGCGATGAGCAGTTCTTC
TRBJ2-3 | many | - | TRBV24-1 | CATSDRRAGGTVDTQYF | TGTGCCACCAGTGATCGAAGGGCTGGGGGGACTGTAGATACGCAGTATTTT
TRBJ1-1 | many | - | TRBV6-1 | CASSLGQTMNTEAFF | TGTGCCAGCAGCCTAGGACAGACGATGAACACTGAAGCTTTCTTT
TRBJ1-3 | many | - | TRBV7-2 | CASSRESSHGNTIYF | TGTGCCAGCAGCAGAGAATCGAGCCATGGAAACACCATATATTTT
TRBJ1-1 | - | - | TRBV5-1 | CASSWTGGGPGRDTEAFF | TGCGCCAGCAGCTGGACCGGGGGGGGGCCGGGGAGAGACACTGAAGCTTTCTTT
TRBJ2-2 | many | TRBD2 | TRBV12-3/TRBV12-4 | CASIRTSYTGELFF | TGTGCCAGCATTAGGACTAGTTACACCGGGGAGCTGTTTTTT
TRBJ1-5 | many | - | TRBV7-8 | CASSPGTPSNQPQHF | TGTGCCAGCAGCCCCGGGACCCCTAGCAATCAGCCCCAGCATTTT
TRBJ1-2 | many | TRBD1 | TRBV6-1 | CASSYRGRNGYTF | TGTGCCAGCAGTTATAGGGGGCGGAATGGCTACACCTTC
TRBJ2-5 | many | TRBD2 | TRBV3-1 | CASSHAVSGRAQETQYF | TGTGCCAGCAGCCACGCTGTTAGCGGGAGGGCCCAGGAGACCCAGTACTTC
TRBJ1-5 | many | - | TRBV2 | CASIPDRHNQPQHF | TGTGCCAGCATTCCTGACAGGCACAATCAGCCCCAGCATTTT
TRBJ2-3 | - | - | TRBV19 | CASSMGRTGQYF | TGTGCCAGTAGTATGGGGAGGACAGGGCAGTATTTT
TRBJ2-1 | many | - | TRBV19 | CASSNQNNAPGARFLHEQFF | TGTGCCAGTAGTAATCAGAATAATGCTCCGGGGGCGCGATTCCTCCATGAGCAGTTCTTC
TRBJ2-6 | - | TRBD1 | TRBV10-3 | CAIRGQGSGANVLTF | TGTGCCATCAGAGGACAGGGCTCTGGGGCCAACGTCCTGACTTTC
TRBJ2-1 | many | - | TRBV5-1 | CASSLVAGLNEQFF | TGCGCCAGCAGCTTGGTTGCGGGACTCAATGAGCAGTTCTTC
TRBJ1-3 | many | - | TRBV6-1 | CASRKPGSGNTIYF | TGTGCCAGCAGAAAACCGGGGAGTGGAAACACCATATATTTT
TRBJ2-2 | - | - | TRBV7-9 | CASSSLRVQGELFF | TGTGCCAGCAGCTCCCTCAGGGTACAAGGGGAGCTGTTTTTT
TRBJ2-7 | many | - | TRBV6-1 | CASSERGAGTYEQYF | TGTGCCAGCAGCGAGAGGGGAGCTGGAACCTACGAGCAGTACTTC
TRBJ2-5 | many | TRBD1 | TRBV30 | CAWSVGQGGETQYF | TGTGCCTGGAGTGTTGGACAGGGAGGAGAGACCCAGTACTTC
TRBJ1-3 | many | - | TRBV30 | CAWNGQGIGNTIYF | TGTGCCTGGAACGGCCAGGGGATTGGAAACACCATATATTTT
TRBJ1-2 | many | - | TRBV2 | CAWARTETYGYTF | TGTGCCTGGGCTCGGACAGAGACCTATGGCTACACCTTC
TRBJ1-2 | few | - | TRBV7-9 | CASSRPGGPGYGYTF | TGTGCCAGCAGTCGACCCGGGGGGCCTGGCTATGGCTACACCTTC
TRBJ2-1 | - | - | TRBV7-2 | CASSLSSSSYNEQFF | TGTGCCAGCAGCCTTTCATCGAGCTCCTACAATGAGCAGTTCTTC
TRBJ1-2 | many | - | TRBV29-1 | CSVDTLHPGHPNYGYTF | TGCAGCGTTGACACCCTCCATCCGGGACACCCAAACTATGGCTACACCTTC
TRBJ2-5 | many | TRBD2 | TRBV7-6 | CASSNKPGPREEETQYF | TGTGCCAGCAGCAACAAGCCGGGACCCCGGGAGGAAGAGACCCAGTACTTC
TRBJ1-5 | many | - | TRBV6-1 | CASTIPGESLQPQHF | TGTGCCAGCACAATACCTGGGGAGTCTTTGCAGCCCCAGCATTTT
TRBJ1-4 | many | TRBD1 | TRBV2 | CASRPNPVRGRMVANEKLFF | TGTGCCAGCAGGCCCAATCCGGTCAGGGGGCGAATGGTGGCTAATGAAAAACTGTTTTTT
TRBJ2-2 | few | TRBD1 | TRBV12-3/TRBV12-4 | CASSSQSTGVGTRELFF | TGTGCCAGCAGTTCTCAATCGACAGGGGTGGGGACCAGGGAGCTGTTTTTT
TRBJ1-2 | many | - | TRBV6-1 | CASSRDRGPGYTF | TGTGCCAGCAGTCGAGACCGGGGACCTGGCTACACCTTC
TRBJ2-1 | - | TRBD2 | TRBV3-1 | CASTLDSGGNEQFF | TGTGCCAGCACCCTGGACAGCGGGGGTAATGAGCAGTTCTTC
TRBJ2-2 | few | - | TRBV20-1 | CSARDIGEGLTGELFF | TGCAGTGCTAGAGATATTGGAGAAGGGTTGACCGGGGAGCTGTTTTTT
TRBJ2-5 | few | TRBD1 | TRBV5-4 | CASSLSLQGARETQYF | TGTGCCAGCAGCTTGAGTCTTCAGGGGGCTCGGGAGACCCAGTACTTC
TRBJ2-1 | many | TRBD2 | TRBV12-3/TRBV12-4 | CASGGTRGSDEQFF | TGTGCCAGCGGAGGAACGCGGGGGTCCGATGAGCAGTTCTTC
TRBJ1-2 | many | - | TRBV5-6 | CASSLGSNGYTF | TGTGCCAGCAGCTTGGGGAGTAATGGCTACACCTTC
TRBJ2-1 | many | TRBD2 | TRBV27 | CASSPGLAGGWDEQFF | TGTGCCAGCAGCCCGGGACTAGCGGGAGGGTGGGATGAGCAGTTCTTC
TRBJ2-7 | many | TRBD2 | TRBV27 | CASNPGTSGSYEQYF | TGTGCCAGCAACCCAGGGACTAGCGGGAGCTACGAGCAGTACTTC
TRBJ2-2 | - | - | TRBV12-3/TRBV12-4 | CASTSRSSSNTGELFF | TGTGCCAGCACCTCAAGGTCTAGCTCCAACACCGGGGAGCTGTTTTTT
TRBJ1-2 | many | - | TRBV30 | CAWTGSYGYTF | TGTGCCTGGACAGGGAGCTATGGCTACACCTTC
TRBJ2-1 | - | - | TRBV19 | CASSIGPTYNEQFF | TGTGCCAGTAGTATAGGACCTACCTACAATGAGCAGTTCTTC
TRBJ1-4 | - | - | TRBV11-2 | CASSSREANLAEKLLF | TGTGCCAGCAGCTCCCGAGAGGCTAACCTGGCTGAAAAACTGCTTTTT
TRBJ2-1 | few | TRBD2 | TRBV6-2/TRBV6-3 | CASSYGGRAWEYNEQFF | TGTGCCAGCAGTTACGGCGGGAGGGCCTGGGAATACAATGAGCAGTTCTTC
TRBJ1-5 | - | - | TRBV3-1 | CASSWAKQPQHF | TGTGCCAGCAGTTGGGCCAAACAGCCCCAGCATTTT
TRBJ2-1 | many | - | TRBV2 | CASSESQVYNEQFF | TGTGCCAGCAGTGAATCCCAGGTATACAATGAGCAGTTCTTC
TRBJ2-7 | many | TRBD2 | TRBV6-1 | CASNPGLSFNSYEQYF | TGTGCCAGCAATCCGGGACTAAGTTTTAACTCCTACGAGCAGTACTTC
TRBJ2-5 | - | - | TRBV2 | CASSGAGNLGETQYF | TGTGCCAGCAGTGGGGCAGGGAACTTAGGAGAGACCCAGTACTTC
TRBJ2-1 | many | TRBD2 | TRBV20-1 | CSAEGLAGGVSYNEQFF | TGCAGTGCTGAGGGACTAGCGGGAGGGGTATCCTACAATGAGCAGTTCTTC
TRBJ1-2 | many | - | TRBV5-6 | CASSLRDTHYYGYTF | TGTGCCAGCAGCTTGCGGGACACCCACTACTATGGCTACACCTTC